Given below is one T cell receptor beta chain in context. This specimen belongs to a study of long-term antiretroviral therapy in people with HIV. With survey level as its setting, the immunoSEQ assay was v3.0. Here immunoSEQ multiplex PCR was the method, and the copy in TCRdb shows in-frame clones only, minus some. Here the sample spans approximately 26,000 clones, 85% being singletons. Germline V gives CDR1 SGHRS, CDR2 YFSETQ. Trimming at V came to 0 bases and at J to 0 bases, leaving 3 bases not matched to a gene. The CDR3 contains 16 residues. The V gene is TRBV5-1, the J gene TRBJ2-4; 7 bases match TRBD2. The specimen was unsorted PBMCs, collected 2.3 years after starting antiretroviral therapy. This receptor was obtained from a man in his forties or fifties with HIV. CDR3 amino acids: CASSLGASGAKNIQYF. For the CDR3, the DNA is TGCGCCAGCAGCTTGGGGGCTAGCGGAGCCAAAAACATTCAGTACTTC.